These 27 T cell receptor beta chains were sequenced from one sample in a study of T cells expressing NK-cell markers. From its re-call of the 5' RACE reads, TCRdb lists each CDR3 protein once, without DNA. In all, the sample yields more than 120,000 distinct CDR3 sequences. Source material: blood T cells: a sorted CD56 or NKG2C T cell subset, CD4+ or CD8+ T cells, or bulk PBMC T cells (not recorded which). Receptors were obtained from a man younger than 35 in good health.

This chain connects TRBV24-1 to TRBJ2-2; with no DNA, the TCRdb D assignment of TRBD2 cannot be verified. The CDR3 contains 18 residues. The V gene's germline CDR1 is KGHDR and CDR2 SFDVKD. CDR3 amino acids: CATSDLPGLAGVTGELFF.

This rearrangement joins TRBV6-5 to TRBJ1-2; TCRdb picks TRBD1, but there is no DNA to check that call. The CDR3 runs to 14 residues. Germline CDR1 and CDR2: MNHEY and SVGAGI. The CDR3 is CASSYVGTGYGYTF.

V is TRBV12-3 or TRBV12-4 and J is TRBJ2-3; as DNA is missing, the TRBD1 call by TCRdb cannot be tested. CDR3 length: 14 residues. The CDR3 sequence: CASIPRGSTDTQYF.

V and J are TRBV19 and TRBJ1-4. Germline V gene data show CDR1 as LNHDA and CDR2 as SQIVND (reference sequence). The CDR3 loop spans 17 amino acids. The CDR3 sequence: CASSITPPGTTNEKLFF.

The rearrangement uses TRBV10-2 and TRBJ1-6; absent DNA, TCRdb's TRBD1 call cannot be checked. Germline lookup yields CDR1 WSHSY and CDR2 SAAADI. The CDR3 spans 13 residues. The CDR3 sequence is CASSSRDSSPLHF.

The genes are TRBV7-9 and TRBJ1-3; TCRdb gives TRBD1 as the D gene, but with no DNA this cannot be confirmed. Germline CDR1 SEHNR, CDR2 FQNEAQ (reference sequence). This CDR3 is 16 amino acids long. The CDR3: CASSHPQESSGNTIYF. Full variable domain (rest looked up from reference TRBV7-9 and TRBJ1-3): DTGVSQNPRHKITKRGQNVTFRCDPISEHNRLYWYRQTLGQGPEFLTYFQNEAQLEKSRLLSDRFSAERPKGSFSTLEIQRTEQGDSAMYLCASSHPQESSGNTIYFGEGSWLTVV.

The chain recombines TRBV7-4 with TRBJ2-7; lacking DNA, the TRBD2 call made by TCRdb goes unchecked. CDR3 length: 16 residues. CDR1 is SGHVT, CDR2 SQSDAQ, per germline. Here the CDR3 reads CASSFLAGGLTYEQYF.

The V and J genes are TRBV4-3 and TRBJ2-7; with no DNA, the TCRdb D assignment of TRBD1 cannot be verified. The CDR3 totals 14 residues. Per germline, CDR1 LGHNA and CDR2 YSLEER. CDR3 residues: CASSHGTGVYEQYF.

The chain uses TRBV4-3 and TRBJ2-6; the D call from TCRdb, TRBD1, cannot be confirmed without DNA. This CDR3 comprises 16 residues. Germline loops: CDR1 LGHNA, CDR2 YSLEER. The CDR3 sequence is CASSHSTGTGANVLTF.

The CDR3 here is CASSILREETQYF. The rearrangement uses TRBV6-5 and TRBJ2-5. The CDR3 is 13 residues long. Germline V CDR1 and CDR2: MNHEY, SVGAGI.

J is TRBJ2-2 and V is TRBV5-1; TCRdb selects TRBD1, and the lack of DNA leaves this call unchecked. The CDR3 runs 14 residues. Germline CDR1 is SGHRS and CDR2 is YFSETQ. CDR3 protein: CASSRRQGPGELFF. The whole variable domain, remainder taken from reference TRBV5-1 and TRBJ2-2, is KAGVTQTPRYLIKTRGQQVTLSCSPISGHRSVSWYQQTPGQGLQFLFEYFSETQRNKGNFPGRFSGRQFSNSRSEMNVSTLELGDSALYLCASSRRQGPGELFFGEGSRLTVL.

This chain connects TRBV13 to TRBJ2-7; lacking DNA, the TRBD2 call made by TCRdb goes unchecked. Germline V lookup: CDR1 PRHDT, CDR2 FYEKMQ (reference sequence). The CDR3 covers 16 residues. The CDR3 here is CASSLVDSRGAYEQYF.

The chain links TRBV27 to TRBJ2-3. The CDR3 is 14 amino acids. In germline, CDR1 is MNHEY, CDR2 SMNVEV (reference sequence). This CDR3 is CASSPYGLTDTQYF.

V gene TRBV4-2 combines with J gene TRBJ2-4. This CDR3 spans 14 amino acids. Per germline, CDR1 LGHNA and CDR2 YNFKEQ. CDR3 sequence: CASSQDTGENIQYF.

Here the CDR3 reads CASIGTGNNEQFF. The rearrangement uses TRBV2 and TRBJ2-1; no DNA is available, so the TRBD1 call from TCRdb remains unchecked. The CDR3 is made up of 13 amino acids. CDR1 is SNHLY, CDR2 FYNNEI, per germline.

The V gene is TRBV6-4, the J gene TRBJ2-1; TCRdb picks TRBD1, but there is no DNA to check that call. Germline CDR1 MRHNA, CDR2 SNTAGT. The CDR3 sequence is 15 residues long. The CDR3 region is CADAGGQGAPNEQFF.

This chain links TRBV12-3 or TRBV12-4 with TRBJ2-2; TCRdb picks TRBD2, but there is no DNA to check that call. CDR3 length: 18 residues. CDR3 loop: CASVGVLGLAVNTGELFF.

The chain recombines TRBV11-3 with TRBJ2-2; TCRdb selects TRBD2, and the lack of DNA leaves this call unchecked. Germline V gene sequence: CDR1 SGHNT, CDR2 YENEEA. The CDR3 has 14 residues. The CDR3 protein is CASSTLGSTGELFF. The variable domain in full, completed from reference TRBV11-3 and TRBJ2-2, reads EAGVVQSPRYKIIEKKQPVAFWCNPISGHNTLYWYLQNLGQGPELLIRYENEEAVDDSQLPKDRFSAERLKGVDSTLKIQPAELGDSAVYLCASSTLGSTGELFFGEGSRLTVL.

V gene TRBV10-3 combines with J gene TRBJ1-2; TCRdb's D call of TRBD1 is untestable without DNA. The CDR3 contains 15 residues. Germline loops: CDR1 ENHRY, CDR2 SYGVKD. The CDR3 here is CAISDLPRGPYGYTF.

V usage is TRBV2 and J usage is TRBJ2-4. The germline V gene has CDR1 SNHLY and CDR2 FYNNEI. CDR3 length equals 13 residues. The CDR3 sequence is CASRPFSGDIQYF. The variable domain in full, completed from reference TRBV2 and TRBJ2-4, reads EPEVTQTPSHQVTQMGQEVILRCVPISNHLYFYWYRQILGQKVEFLVSFYNNEISEKSEIFDDQFSVERPDGSNFTLKIRSTKLEDSAMYFCASRPFSGDIQYFGAGTRLSVL.

The chain joins TRBV4-3 to TRBJ2-2. The V gene's germline CDR1 is LGHNA and CDR2 YSLEER. The CDR3 is 16 amino acids. CDR3 sequence: CASSQDRVGLAGELFF.

This sequence joins TRBV19 and TRBJ2-1. The CDR3 length is 13 residues. Germline assignment: CDR1 LNHDA and CDR2 SQIVND (reference sequence). The CDR3 loop reads CASSIVSGNEQFF.

This chain connects TRBV25-1 to TRBJ2-3; TCRdb gives TRBD1 as the D gene, but with no DNA this cannot be confirmed. Per the germline V gene, CDR1 is MGHDK and CDR2 is SYGVNS. This CDR3 spans 17 amino acids. The CDR3 sequence is CASSESGSWGGTDTQYF.

The V and J genes are TRBV11-2 and TRBJ2-2; without DNA, the TCRdb call of TRBD1 cannot be checked. The CDR3 is 17 amino acids. Per the germline V gene, CDR1 is SGHAT and CDR2 is FQNNGV. The CDR3 loop reads CASSTRDRGLNTGELFF.

V usage is TRBV6-1 and J usage is TRBJ2-1; no DNA is available, so the TRBD2 call from TCRdb remains unchecked. The CDR3 runs 14 residues. Germline values: CDR1 MNHNS, CDR2 SASEGT. The CDR3 is CASSPQGGSNEQFF.

The rearrangement links TRBV4-2 to TRBJ1-5; no DNA is available, so the TRBD1 call from TCRdb remains unchecked. CDR1 LGHNA and CDR2 YNFKEQ come from the germline V gene. The CDR3 spans 15 residues. CDR3 sequence: CASSPGQASNQPQHF.

The chain's CDR3 is CASSEVAGADVEQFF. The V gene is TRBV4-3, the J gene TRBJ2-1; TCRdb names TRBD2, which stays unverified in the absence of DNA. The length of the CDR3 is 15 residues. Looked up from germline, CDR1 is LGHNA and CDR2 is YSLEER.